Each of the 17 T cell receptor beta chains below was sequenced from the same sample in a study of shared clonotypes between healthy human individuals. Assay: immunoSEQ multiplex PCR; the TCRdb copy retains only in-frame clones and omits some. This sample has 1,400,000 or so clones, with about 98.5% found just once. What was sequenced was naive CD4+ T cells sorted from blood. The subset denotes: CD45RA+ positively selected. These receptor sequences come from a man in his thirties or forties in good health.

The chain carries TRBV5-1 and TRBJ1-1, with TRBD1 matching 11 bases. The germline V gene has CDR1 SGHRS and CDR2 YFSETQ. The CDR3 has 18 residues. V trimming: 3 bases; J trimming: 1 base; junction bases outside the gene matches: 11. The CDR3 protein is CASSSRIGTGGRNTEAFF. The CDR3 DNA is TGCGCCAGCAGCTCGCGGATCGGGACAGGGGGGAGGAACACTGAAGCTTTCTTT. The complete variable domain, with remaining parts taken from reference TRBV5-1 and TRBJ1-1, reads KAGVTQTPRYLIKTRGQQVTLSCSPISGHRSVSWYQQTPGQGLQFLFEYFSETQRNKGNFPGRFSGRQFSNSRSEMNVSTLELGDSALYLCASSSRIGTGGRNTEAFFGQGTRLTVV.

V gene TRBV11-3 combines with J gene TRBJ2-1, with 13 nucleotides matching TRBD2. CDR1 SGHNT and CDR2 YENEEA come from the germline V gene. With 5 bases clipped from V and 7 bases from J, the junction kept 2 bases outside the gene matches. CDR3 size: 14 residues. The CDR3 loop is CASSRLAGGNEQFF. DNA for the CDR3: TGTGCCAGCAGCCGACTAGCGGGAGGTAATGAGCAGTTCTTC. Full variable domain (outside the CDR3, taken from reference TRBV11-3 and TRBJ2-1): EAGVVQSPRYKIIEKKQPVAFWCNPISGHNTLYWYLQNLGQGPELLIRYENEEAVDDSQLPKDRFSAERLKGVDSTLKIQPAELGDSAVYLCASSRLAGGNEQFFGPGTRLTVL.

The V and J genes are TRBV6-1 and TRBJ2-7; possible D gene TRBD1, 5 bases. Germline V CDR1 and CDR2: MNHNS, SASEGT. Trimming removed 7 bases from V and 4 bases from J, with 11 bases in between. This CDR3 has 12 residues. DNA of the CDR3: TGTGCCAGCACAGGGCAAGGTTACGAGCAGTACTTC. The encoded protein is CASTGQGYEQYF.

The chain combines TRBV12-2 with TRBJ2-4; the listed D gene, TRBD2, was not tested against the DNA. TRBV12-2 is a documented pseudogene. The CDR3 is 14 amino acids. The DNA for the CDR3 is TGTGCAAGGTGGAGAGGGTTCTCCAAAAACATTCAGTACTTC. Translating gives CARWRGFSKNIQYF.

The rearrangement uses TRBV2 and TRBJ2-7, with D perhaps TRBD2 (5 bases). V gave up 1 base and J gave up 3 bases, with 13 bases separating them. Germline loops: CDR1 SNHLY, CDR2 FYNNEI. The CDR3 loop spans 15 amino acids. CDR3 nucleotide sequence: TGTGCCAGCAGTGAAGGGGGAGTACCTATCTACGAGCAGTACTTC. It is translated as CASSEGGVPIYEQYF.

This clone showed up just once. The J gene is TRBJ2-1, the V gene TRBV19; D perhaps matches TRBD2 (6 bases). Trimming shortened V by 4 bases and J by 10 bases, and 17 bases separated the two germline ends. The CDR3 is 14 amino acids. Germline loops: CDR1 LNHDA, CDR2 SQIVND (reference sequence). CDR3 amino acids: CASSTLRETREQFF. The CDR3 coding sequence is TGTGCCAGTAGTACGCTACGGGAGACACGGGAGCAGTTCTTC.

The rearrangement joins TRBV19 to TRBJ2-7; tentatively, D is TRBD2 (5 bases). The CDR3 sequence is 14 residues long. Germline V gene data show CDR1 as LNHDA and CDR2 as SQIVND (reference sequence). V lost 5 bases to trimming and J lost 3 bases, with 14 bases between them. This CDR3 reads CASSSQEDFYEQYF. CDR3 DNA: TGTGCCAGTAGTTCCCAGGAGGATTTCTACGAGCAGTACTTC.

The chain combines TRBV19 with TRBJ1-1; D is unresolved. V was trimmed by 3 bases and J by 7 bases, leaving 15 bases between them. The CDR3 sequence is 14 residues long. The germline gives CDR1 LNHDA, CDR2 SQIVND (reference sequence). CDR3 sequence reads: CASSIAADRNEAFF. Here the CDR3 DNA reads TGTGCCAGTAGTATCGCCGCCGATCGAAATGAAGCTTTCTTT.

CDR3 nucleotide sequence: TGTGCCAGCACCGTACGCTTGGGGGAGCAGTACTTC. This translates into CASTVRLGEQYF. The chain uses TRBV28 and TRBJ2-7; D ambiguous. V was pared by 7 bases and J by 7 bases, with 14 bases between. CDR3 length: 12 residues. Germline lookup yields CDR1 MDHEN and CDR2 SYDVKM. Full variable domain (remainder filled in from reference TRBV28 and TRBJ2-7): DVKVTQSSRYLVKRTGEKVFLECVQDMDHENMFWYRQDPGLGLRLIYFSYDVKMKEKGDIPEGYSVSREKKERFSLILESASTNQTSMYLCASTVRLGEQYFGPGTRLTVT.

With regard to this clone: This sample includes further DNA sequences coding for the same CDR3. V and J are TRBV5-6 and TRBJ2-1; TRBD1 might be the D (6 bases). V shed 4 bases and J shed 0 bases, with 11 bases lying between them. Germline V gene sequence: CDR1 SGHDT, CDR2 YYEEEE. The CDR3 runs 15 residues. CDR3 bases: TGTGCCAGCAGCCCGAGGGGGAGCTCCTACAATGAGCAGTTCTTC. This gives the protein CASSPRGSSYNEQFF.

The chain couples TRBV5-6 to TRBJ2-3; D gene ambiguous. In germline, CDR1 is SGHDT, CDR2 YYEEEE. The V gene lost 0 bases and the J gene lost 5 bases, with 13 bases spanning the gap. The CDR3 spans 15 residues. In DNA form, the CDR3 reads TGTGCCAGCAGCTTGGGCCCGCCATTGGGAGATACGCAGTATTTT. Its translation is CASSLGPPLGDTQYF.

The chain combines TRBV25-1 with TRBJ1-1; D gene uncertain. The V and J ends lost 7 bases and 4 bases respectively, with 7 bases between them. CDR1 and CDR2 (germline): MGHDK, SYGVNS. This CDR3 is built from 11 residues. The CDR3, as DNA: TGTGCCAGCAAGGAGGGCACTGAAGCTTTCTTT. The encoded protein is CASKEGTEAFF. The full variable domain, rest sourced from reference TRBV25-1 and TRBJ1-1, is EADIYQTPRYLVIGTGKKITLECSQTMGHDKMYWYQQDPGMELHLIHYSYGVNSTEKGDLSSESTVSRIRTEHFPLTLESARPSHTSQYLCASKEGTEAFFGQGTRLTVV.

The chain combines TRBV7-2 with TRBJ2-1, with TRBD1 identical over 8 bases. This CDR3 has 16 residues. After removal of 5 bases from V and 6 bases from J, the junction contained 12 bases not matched to a gene. Per the germline V gene, CDR1 is SGHTA and CDR2 is FQGNSA. The CDR3 nucleotides are TGTGCCAGCAGCCCAACCCAGGGGGCGGTCTCCAATGAGCAGTTCTTC. This translates into CASSPTQGAVSNEQFF.

V is TRBV11-2 and J is TRBJ2-5; D unclear. The germline V and J ends were trimmed by 1 base and 2 bases, with 8 bases remaining between them. Germline CDR1 SGHAT, CDR2 FQNNGV. CDR3 size: 14 residues. CDR3 sequence reads: CASSLVGPQETQYF. Here the CDR3 DNA reads TGTGCCAGCAGCTTAGTTGGACCACAAGAGACCCAGTACTTC.

The chain recombines TRBV5-1 with TRBJ2-1; tentative D call: TRBD2 (5 bases). V lost 0 bases and J lost 6, with 10 bases in between. CDR1 is SGHRS, CDR2 YFSETQ, per germline. CDR3 length: 14 amino acids. The CDR3 DNA is TGCGCCAGCAGCTTGGTAGCGACGGGCAATGAGCAGTTCTTC. Translation gives CASSLVATGNEQFF.

The chain combines TRBV5-1 with TRBJ2-7; D possibly corresponds to TRBD2 (5 bases). Germline lookup yields CDR1 SGHRS and CDR2 YFSETQ. The CDR3 totals 16 residues. V was pared by 7 bases and J by 3 bases, with 23 bases between. As DNA, the CDR3 is TGCGCCAGCCAGGACGAGGGCGCTTCCGCGGGCTACGAGCAGTACTTC. Its protein product is CASQDEGASAGYEQYF.

This CDR3 reads CASSLVLAGSNEQFF. The CDR3 bases are TGTGCCAGCAGCTTAGTGCTAGCGGGAAGCAATGAGCAGTTCTTC. The chain links TRBV11-2 to TRBJ2-1; 9 bases agree with TRBD2. Germline CDR1 SGHAT, CDR2 FQNNGV. There are 15 residues in the CDR3. J was trimmed by 6 bases and V by 1 base; bases with no gene match: 4.